Presented here are 9 T cell receptor beta chains from one specimen sequenced in a study of beta chain features in type 1 diabetes. Study-level points and caveats: Significant though moderate, a shortening of TCRB CDR3s appeared in all four CD4+ subsets of Type 1 diabetes patients.

Expressed TCRB transcripts got sequenced, as all isolated RNA was reverse transcribed. Data came from immunoSEQ multiplex PCR; TCRdb stores just in-frame clones and leaves some out. The table shows about 130,000 clones, with approximately 9% occurring only once. No antigen is known for these receptors. The sample consisted of central memory CD4+ T cells from blood. The source of these receptors is a man younger than 40 with type 1 diabetes.

This clone was recorded a few times. The chain carries TRBV10-3 and TRBJ2-7; 7 nucleotides match TRBD1. V trimming: 3 bases; J trimming: 7 bases; junction bases outside the gene matches: 9. Germline CDR1 is ENHRY and CDR2 is SYGVKD. The CDR3 totals 14 residues. CDR3 amino acids: CAISDSTGFIEQYF. For the CDR3, the DNA is TGTGCCATCAGTGACTCGACAGGGTTTATTGAGCAGTACTTC.

This clone showed up many times. The rearrangement uses TRBV7-2 and TRBJ2-1, with D possibly being TRBD1 (5 bases). Looked up from germline, CDR1 is SGHTA and CDR2 is FQGNSA. The CDR3 loop spans 11 amino acids. V dropped 2 bases and J dropped 13 bases, with 9 bases sitting between them. The CDR3 spells CASSLRQSQFF. The CDR3 DNA reads as TGTGCCAGCAGCTTAAGACAGAGCCAGTTCTTC.

Only a few counts were recorded for this clone. The same CDR3 is also encoded by other DNA sequences in this sample. The genes are TRBV18 and TRBJ2-5; D not resolved. Germline values: CDR1 KGHSH, CDR2 LQKENI. V was shortened by 3 bases and J by 3 bases, with 5 bases between the two germline ends. The CDR3 covers 12 residues. The CDR3 coding sequence is TGTGCCAGCTCACCTTCCGAAGAGACCCAGTACTTC. As protein: CASSPSEETQYF.

V and J are TRBV21-1 and TRBJ2-4; the table assigns TRBD1, which was not confirmed against the DNA. TRBV21-1 is a listed pseudogene. The CDR3 runs 14 residues. The CDR3 nucleotides read TGTGCCAGCAACCTCCCCCAGACCAAAAACATTCAGTACTTC. Residues: CASNLPQTKNIQYF.

This clone was counted a few times. The genes are TRBV29-1 and TRBJ2-7, with a possible D match to TRBD2 (5 bases). Trimming stripped 4 bases from V and 7 bases from J, with 11 bases between. Germline loops: CDR1 SQVTM, CDR2 ANQGSEA. The CDR3 totals 11 residues. The DNA of the CDR3 is TGCAGCGTTGGAGCGGCGCGAGAGCAGTACTTC. This gives the protein CSVGAAREQYF.

The rearrangement uses TRBV12-5 and TRBJ2-1; D perhaps matches TRBD2 (6 bases). The CDR3 has 15 amino acids. V was pared by 0 bases and J by 6 bases, with 12 bases between. Per germline, CDR1 LGHNT and CDR2 FRNRAP. The CDR3 here is CASGLVLGGVNEQFF. CDR3 coding DNA: TGTGCTAGTGGTTTGGTACTTGGAGGGGTCAATGAGCAGTTCTTC.

This clone was detected only a few times. The gene calls are TRBV7-9 and TRBJ1-4; 7 nucleotides match TRBD1. J lost 7 bases, V lost 4 bases, and 9 bases had no gene match. Germline V gives CDR1 SEHNR, CDR2 FQNEAQ (reference sequence). The CDR3 covers 15 residues. This chain's CDR3 is CASSYGQADTEKLFF. The CDR3 DNA reads as TGTGCCAGCAGCTACGGACAGGCGGACACTGAAAAACTGTTTTTT.

The genes are TRBV28 and TRBJ1-1; D possibly corresponds to TRBD1 (6 bases). This CDR3 is 12 amino acids long. Trimming took off 6 bases at V and 11 bases at J, with 16 bases between the two ends. CDR1 and CDR2 (germline): MDHEN, SYDVKM. Here the CDR3 DNA reads TGTGCCAGCAGGACGGACAGTCTGGAGGCTTTCTTT. This encodes CASRTDSLEAFF.

Ten or more counts support this clone. The chain recombines TRBV18 with TRBJ2-7; D may be TRBD2 (6 bases). The V end lost 6 bases, the J end lost 0 bases, and 12 bases lay between the germline ends. Germline lookup yields CDR1 KGHSH and CDR2 LQKENI. The CDR3 totals 14 residues. The CDR3 DNA reads as TGTGCCAGCTCTCTCGCGGGGCCCTCCTACGAGCAGTACTTC. Translation gives CASSLAGPSYEQYF.